This entry lists 9 T cell receptor beta chains sequenced from one sample in a study of blood T cell repertoires in COVID-19 (dated by TCRdb to the early 2020s). Receptor amplification or capture employed the immunoSEQ multiplex PCR assay. Imported from immuneACCESS, the table was reduced by TCRdb to in-frame sequences with V and J called. These copies leave out some clones; in studies compared against another copy, an unresolved V gene accounts for under half, and the cause of the remainder is not known. This sample is represented by about 200,000 clones; about 82% of them were singletons. 5% to 7% of the sample comes from the top ten. The sequencing sample was made of PBMCs or T cells enriched from blood (not recorded which). The receptors come from a man aged 40-50 years with acute COVID-19.

The chain joins TRBV18 to TRBJ2-1, with 7 bases lining up with TRBD2. CDR3 length: 15 residues. Unmatched junction bases numbered 4, after V lost 2 bases and J lost 3 bases. Germline lookup yields CDR1 KGHSH and CDR2 LQKENI. The CDR3 sequence: CASSPGAGDYNEQFF. The CDR3 region has the DNA TGTGCCAGCTCACCAGGGGCGGGAGACTACAATGAGCAGTTCTTC.

The rearrangement links TRBV28 to TRBJ1-4; D is unclear. V was pared by 6 bases and J by 8 bases, with 16 bases between. CDR1 and CDR2 (germline): MDHEN, SYDVKM. The length of the CDR3 is 14 residues. The CDR3, as DNA: TGTGCCAGCAGCCCACAAGCGGGAGGGGAAAAACTGTTTTTT. This encodes CASSPQAGGEKLFF.

On this clone itself: This CDR3 is also generated by other DNA sequences in the sample. This chain uses TRBV6-5 with TRBJ2-7; TRBD2 aligns across 13 bases. Germline V lookup: CDR1 MNHEY, CDR2 SVGAGI. The CDR3 spans 16 residues. V lost 0 bases and J lost 1; bases outside the gene matches: 0. The DNA for the CDR3 is TGTGCCAGCAGTTACTCGGGACTAGCGGGATCCTACGAGCAGTACTTC. This encodes CASSYSGLAGSYEQYF.

The CDR3 protein is CASSYSNSFGSPLHF. The CDR3 coding sequence is TGTGCCAGCAGTTACTCGAATTCTTTCGGTTCACCCCTCCACTTT. The chain is built from TRBV6-5 and TRBJ1-6, with D uncertain. The CDR3 covers 15 residues. Trimming shortened V by 0 bases and J by 9 bases, and 12 bases separated the two germline ends. CDR1 is MNHEY and CDR2 is SVGAGI in the germline V gene.

The chain is built from TRBV4-1 and TRBJ2-7; TRBD1 is a possible D gene (6 bases). There are 12 residues in the CDR3. Germline V lookup: CDR1 MGHRA, CDR2 YSYEKL. V was shortened by 5 bases and J by 8 bases, with 13 bases between the two germline ends. CDR3 sequence (DNA): TGCGCCAGCAGCTTCGACAGGCGCCAGCAGTACTTC. Encoded protein: CASSFDRRQQYF.

This clone appeared a single time. The chain has TRBV7-8 and TRBJ2-2; 7 bases are shared with TRBD2. V was pared by 0 bases and J by 6 bases, with 13 bases of the junction left unmatched. Per germline, CDR1 SGHVS and CDR2 FQNEAQ. The CDR3 is 18 amino acids. CDR3 protein: CASSLAAGAAGPAGELFF. CDR3 bases: TGTGCCAGCAGCTTAGCGGCCGGGGCAGCGGGACCGGCCGGGGAGCTGTTTTTT.

The chain joins TRBV25-1 to TRBJ1-4; 10 positions agree with TRBD1. This CDR3 has 15 residues. V lost 5 bases, J lost 8 bases, and 8 bases stayed unmatched. Germline CDR1 and CDR2: MGHDK and SYGVNS. The CDR3 sequence: CASSRGGTGVEKLFF. The CDR3 DNA reads as TGTGCCAGCAGTCGGGGCGGGACAGGGGTGGAAAAACTGTTTTTT.

This clone came up once. This chain joins TRBV13 and TRBJ2-1; 10 nucleotides align to TRBD2. Germline loops: CDR1 PRHDT, CDR2 FYEKMQ (reference sequence). The CDR3 is 13 residues long. V was clipped by 10 bases and J by 2 bases; unmatched bases: 2. CDR3 amino acids: CATSGRAYNEQFF. In DNA, the CDR3 is TGTGCCACAAGCGGGAGGGCCTACAATGAGCAGTTCTTC.

The chain combines TRBV28 with TRBJ2-1, with D uncertain. The V gene lost 3 bases and the J gene lost 5 bases, with 8 bases spanning the gap. The CDR3 length is 13 residues. The germline CDR1 and CDR2 sequences are MDHEN and SYDVKM. CDR3 in DNA: TGTGCCAGCAGTTTTAACAACAACAATGAGCAGTTCTTC. The encoded protein is CASSFNNNNEQFF.